Sequencing of this T cell receptor beta chain was carried out in a study of T cell responses to AZD1222 COVID-19 vaccine. Comments on this clone: The antigen is undetermined.

General study points: CD4 TCRs associated with vaccination spanned spike, dominating at 160-218 and 743-854. Increased Spike-specific TCR breadth and depth were observed after two AZD1222 doses. Variant regions that are unmutated are reportedly the target of nearly half of spike-specific TCRs. Baseline antibody screening turned up just a handful of seropositive AZD1222 recipients.

Profiling relied on immunoSEQ multiplex PCR, and the TCRdb table lists in-frame clones only, not all of them. This repertoire shows about 140,000 clones, more than 80% found once; its top ten account for about 4%. Per the germline V gene, CDR1 is LNHDA and CDR2 is SQIVND (reference sequence). The CDR3 consists of 14 residues. The trim removed 7 bases at V and 9 bases at J, leaving 9 bases unmatched. The rearrangement links TRBV19 to TRBJ1-6, with 7 positions matching TRBD1. The sequence was obtained from an adult in good health. The sample was peripheral blood, taken on day 0 of AZD1222 vaccination. CDR3 in DNA: TGTGCCAGTATGGGTAGACAGGGTCGTTCACCCCTCCACTTT. Its translation is CASMGRQGRSPLHF.